These T cell receptor beta chains were read from a single sample in a study of CD8 T cells in Susac syndrome. TCRdb used MiXCR to reprocess the immunoSEQ multiplex PCR reads, holding one entry per CDR3 protein. The sample holds about 180,000 distinct CDR3 sequences, 94% seen once. The specimen sequenced was CD4+ T cells from PBMCs. These receptors were obtained from a human donor with Susac syndrome. Both conserved end residues are part of each CDR3. D genes are given only for firm matches. Part of the rows lack a size; the others show once, few, many or a class for expanded clones.

clone_size	v_call	j_call	d_call	cdr3_nt	cdr3_aa
.	TRBV2	TRBJ2-4	TRBD2	TGTGCCAGCAGTGGTACCGAGGGGAGGGGAAACATTCAGTACTTC	CASSGTEGRGNIQYF
.	TRBV5-1	TRBJ1-6	TRBD1	TGCGCCAGCAGCCTGGGACAGGACAATTCACCCCTCCACTTT	CASSLGQDNSPLHF
.	TRBV18	TRBJ1-5	TRBD1	TGTGCCAGCTCACCGGGACAGGGAGGCCATCAGCCCCAGCATTTT	CASSPGQGGHQPQHF
.	TRBV18	TRBJ2-7	.	TGTGCCAGCTCACCTCGGGGTTCCGAGCAGTACTTC	CASSPRGSEQYF
.	TRBV7-2	TRBJ2-3	.	TGTGCCAGCAGCTTAGAGGGACGAGGGCAGGGGAGCACAGATACGCAGTATTTT	CASSLEGRGQGSTDTQYF
.	TRBV6-5	TRBJ2-1	TRBD2	TGTGCCAGCAGTTACTCGGTTAATAGCGGGGGGATGCGCAATGAGCAGTTCTTC	CASSYSVNSGGMRNEQFF
once	TRBV29-1	TRBJ2-7	TRBD1	TGCAGCGTTGCTGACAGGGGAAACTCTCACCACGAGCAGTACTTC	CSVADRGNSHHEQYF
.	TRBV10-3	TRBJ1-4	.	TGTGCCACCACCCGCGGTTTTAATGAAAAACTGTTTTTT	CATTRGFNEKLFF
once	TRBV6-1	TRBJ2-5	.	TGTGCCAGCAGTGAGGTTTCCGTCCAAGAGACCCAGTACTTC	CASSEVSVQETQYF
.	TRBV20-1	TRBJ2-3	TRBD2	TGCAGTGCGGGACTAGCGACAGATACGCAGTATTTT	CSAGLATDTQYF
.	TRBV29-1	TRBJ1-1	TRBD1	TGCAGCGGAGGGGACAGGGTCGACACTGAAGCTTTCTTT	CSGGDRVDTEAFF
.	TRBV9	TRBJ1-2	.	TGTGCCAGCAGCGTAGACGCAGGGGTTCTCTATGGCTACACCTTC	CASSVDAGVLYGYTF
few	TRBV7-8	TRBJ2-3	.	TGTGCCAGCAGTTTGGTCAGCACAGATACGCAGTATTTT	CASSLVSTDTQYF
.	TRBV9	TRBJ2-3	TRBD2	TGTGCCAGCAGCGTCCTTGGGACTAGCGGATCAGATACGCAGTATTTT	CASSVLGTSGSDTQYF
once	TRBV29-1	TRBJ2-7	.	TGCAGCGCTGGGGACGGATCCTACGAGCAGTACTTC	CSAGDGSYEQYF
.	TRBV5-4	TRBJ2-5	.	TGTGCCAGCAGCTTGGTTCAGGAAGAGACCCAGTACTTC	CASSLVQEETQYF
.	TRBV30	TRBJ2-7	.	TGTGCCTGGAGTAGAGGGCAGGACTACGAGCAGTACTTC	CAWSRGQDYEQYF
.	TRBV29-1	TRBJ1-5	TRBD1	TGCAGCGTCGGGACAGATGATCAGCCCCAGCATTTT	CSVGTDDQPQHF
.	TRBV5-1	TRBJ1-1	.	TGCGCCAGCAGCTTGAGAGGGGTGAACACTGAAGCTTTCTTT	CASSLRGVNTEAFF
.	TRBV9	TRBJ1-2	.	TGTGCCAGCAGCCCTCTCTCCGGGTCCAATGGCTACACCTTC	CASSPLSGSNGYTF
.	TRBV6-2/TRBV6-3	TRBJ1-5	.	TGTGCCAGCAGTGAGAAAAGCACGGGGGCTCGCAATCAGCCCCAGCATTTT	CASSEKSTGARNQPQHF
.	TRBV1	TRBJ2-7	.	TGCACCAGCAGCCCGCACATTTCCTACGAGCAGTACTTC	CTSSPHISYEQYF
.	TRBV15	TRBJ1-1	.	TGTGCCACCAGCAGAGATACCGGGTCGAACACTGAAGCTTTCTTT	CATSRDTGSNTEAFF
.	TRBV30	TRBJ1-2	.	TGTGCCTGGAGTACAGGGACGGGCTATGGCTACACCTTC	CAWSTGTGYGYTF
.	TRBV6-1	TRBJ1-6	TRBD1	TGTGCCAGCAGTTCGGACAGGGATTCACCCCTCCACTTT	CASSSDRDSPLHF
.	TRBV7-2	TRBJ2-7	.	TGTGCCAGCAGCTTAGAGCCGAGGGGGGACTACGAGCAGTACTTC	CASSLEPRGDYEQYF
.	TRBV5-1	TRBJ2-7	.	TGCGCCAGCAGCTTGGATCGGTACGAGCAGTACTTC	CASSLDRYEQYF
.	TRBV5-6	TRBJ1-5	.	TGTGCCAGCAGCTTTGGGCAGGGAAATCAGCCCCAGCATTTT	CASSFGQGNQPQHF
.	TRBV2	TRBJ2-7	TRBD2	TGTGCCAGCACCGAGAGCCCCGGGACTAACTCCTACGAGCAGTACTTC	CASTESPGTNSYEQYF
.	TRBV20-1	TRBJ2-2	.	TGCAGTGCTGCCGGGACGGAGAACACCGGGGAGCTGTTTTTT	CSAAGTENTGELFF
.	TRBV29-1	TRBJ2-5	.	TGCAGCGGGCGACGGGGGGCGGGTGGTGAGACCCAGTACTTC	CSGRRGAGGETQYF
.	TRBV5-1	TRBJ1-2	.	TGCGCCAGCAGCTTGGGCGACGGTATTTATGGCTACACCTTC	CASSLGDGIYGYTF
.	TRBV7-8	TRBJ1-1	.	TGTGCCAGCAGCTCCGGCCCAGTGGGCACTGAAGCTTTCTTT	CASSSGPVGTEAFF
.	TRBV27	TRBJ1-2	TRBD1	TGTGCCAGCAGGCTTACCGACAGGGGTGATGGCTACACCTTC	CASRLTDRGDGYTF
.	TRBV5-1	TRBJ2-7	TRBD1	TGCGCCAGCAGCCCGCGACAGGGATCCGGCGAGCAGTACTTC	CASSPRQGSGEQYF
once	TRBV20-1	TRBJ2-3	TRBD2	TGCAGTGCTAGAGTAGCGGGGGATTCCACAGATACGCAGTATTTT	CSARVAGDSTDTQYF
once	TRBV10-2	TRBJ2-3	.	TGCGCCAGCAGTGATGCAGGGGGGCCAGCTACGCAGTATTTT	CASSDAGGPATQYF
.	TRBV20-1	TRBJ1-1	.	TGCAGTGCGGAGAGGGATGAAGCTTTCTTT	CSAERDEAFF
.	TRBV29-1	TRBJ1-1	.	TGCAGCGTTGTTGCGGGGGGTAGCACTGAAGCTTTCTTT	CSVVAGGSTEAFF
.	TRBV13	TRBJ2-5	.	TGTGCCAGCAGCAAGAACAGGGAGGAGACCCAGTACTTC	CASSKNREETQYF